This paragraph reports one T cell receptor beta chain. This CDR3 region has 13 residues. The germline V and J ends were trimmed by 5 bases and 6 bases, with 14 bases remaining between them. Germline lookup yields CDR1 SGHRS and CDR2 YFSETQ. Up to 2 ug genomic DNA was used for TCRB CDR3 amplification. Libraries were prepared by immunoSEQ multiplex PCR; TCRdb keeps only in-frame clonotypes and omits some of them. The repertoire consists of over 80,000 clones, with more than 80% occurring once and the leading ten covering 2.1%. The data stem from a study of glioma-infiltrating T cells after dendritic cell vaccination. Time point: after dendritic cell vaccination, including at tumor progression/relapse.

The sequence was obtained from a human donor with glioblastoma. Sequences were derived from blood, sampled after dendritic cell vaccination. The V gene is TRBV5-1, the J gene TRBJ1-2, with D unresolved. The CDR3, as DNA: TGCGCCAGCAGACGTGCAACTATCGATGGCTACACCTTC. Protein: CASRRATIDGYTF.